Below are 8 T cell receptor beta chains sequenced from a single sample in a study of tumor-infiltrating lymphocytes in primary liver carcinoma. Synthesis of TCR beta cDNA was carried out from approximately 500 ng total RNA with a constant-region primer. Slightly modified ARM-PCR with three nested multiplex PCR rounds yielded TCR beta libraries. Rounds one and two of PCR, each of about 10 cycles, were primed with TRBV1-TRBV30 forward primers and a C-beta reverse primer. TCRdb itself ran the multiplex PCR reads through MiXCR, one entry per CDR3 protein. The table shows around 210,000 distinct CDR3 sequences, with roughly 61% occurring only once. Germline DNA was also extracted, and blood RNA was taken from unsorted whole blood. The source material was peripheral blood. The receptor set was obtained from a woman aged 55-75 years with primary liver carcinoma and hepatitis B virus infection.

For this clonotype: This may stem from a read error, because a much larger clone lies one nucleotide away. CDR3 protein: CASSRTSVAAGELFF. In nucleotides, the CDR3 is TGTGCCAGCAGCCGGACTAGCGTGGCCGCCGGGGAGCTGTTTTTT. The rearrangement links TRBV12-3 or TRBV12-4 to TRBJ2-2; 9 positions agree with TRBD2. Trimming at V came to 6 bases and at J to 6 bases, leaving 8 bases not matched to a gene. The CDR3 sequence is 15 residues long.

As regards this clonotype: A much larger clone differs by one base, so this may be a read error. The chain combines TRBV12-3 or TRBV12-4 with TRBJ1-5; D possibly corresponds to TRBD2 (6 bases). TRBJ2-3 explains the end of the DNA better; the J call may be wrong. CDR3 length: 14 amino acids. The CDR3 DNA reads TGTGCCAGCAGTTCAGGGTCGGGGGATCAGCCCCAGTATTTT. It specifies CASSSGSGDQPQYF.

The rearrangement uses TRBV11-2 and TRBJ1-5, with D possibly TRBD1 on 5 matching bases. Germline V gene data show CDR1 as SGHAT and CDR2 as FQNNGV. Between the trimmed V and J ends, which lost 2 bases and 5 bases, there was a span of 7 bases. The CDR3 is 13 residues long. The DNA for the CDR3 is TGTGCCAGCAGCTTAAGGGGCGATCAGCCCCAGCATTTT. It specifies CASSLRGDQPQHF.

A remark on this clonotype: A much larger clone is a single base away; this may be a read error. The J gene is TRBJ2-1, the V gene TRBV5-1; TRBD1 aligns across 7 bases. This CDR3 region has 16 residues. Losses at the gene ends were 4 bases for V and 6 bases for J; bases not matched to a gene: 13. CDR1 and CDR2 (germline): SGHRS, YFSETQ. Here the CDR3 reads CASSGIEQGRLNEQFF. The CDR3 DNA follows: TGCGCCAGCAGCGGGATAGAACAGGGGCGCCTCAATGAGCAGTTCTTC.

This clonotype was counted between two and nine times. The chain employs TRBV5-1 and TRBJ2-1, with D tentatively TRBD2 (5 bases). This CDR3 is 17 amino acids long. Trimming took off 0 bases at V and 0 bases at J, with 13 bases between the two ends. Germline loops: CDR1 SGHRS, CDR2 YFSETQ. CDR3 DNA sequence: TGCGCCAGCAGCTTGGGACTACTAGGATCCTCCTACAATGAGCAGTTCTTC. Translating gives CASSLGLLGSSYNEQFF. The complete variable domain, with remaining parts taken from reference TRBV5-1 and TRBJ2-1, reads KAGVTQTPRYLIKTRGQQVTLSCSPISGHRSVSWYQQTPGQGLQFLFEYFSETQRNKGNFPGRFSGRQFSNSRSEMNVSTLELGDSALYLCASSLGLLGSSYNEQFFGPGTRLTVL.

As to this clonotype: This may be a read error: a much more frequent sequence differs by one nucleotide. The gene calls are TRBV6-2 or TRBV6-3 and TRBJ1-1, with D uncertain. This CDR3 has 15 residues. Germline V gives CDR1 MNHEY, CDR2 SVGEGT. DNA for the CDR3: TGTGCCAGCACCGTTACCGGCCGGCGGAACACTGATGCTTTCTTT. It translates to CASTVTGRRNTDAFF.

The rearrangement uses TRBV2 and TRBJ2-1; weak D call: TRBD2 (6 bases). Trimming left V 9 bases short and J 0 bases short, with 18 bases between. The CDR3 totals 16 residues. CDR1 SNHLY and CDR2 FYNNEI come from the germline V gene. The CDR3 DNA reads TGTGCCAGAAGGGGAGGAGGACTTAGCTCCTACAATGAGCAGTTCTTC. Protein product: CARRGGGLSSYNEQFF.

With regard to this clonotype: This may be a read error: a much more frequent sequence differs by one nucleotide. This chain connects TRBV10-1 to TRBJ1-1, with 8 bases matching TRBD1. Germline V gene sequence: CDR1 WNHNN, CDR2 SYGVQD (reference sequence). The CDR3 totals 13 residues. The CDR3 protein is CASSRDRNTETFF. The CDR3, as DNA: TGCGCCAGCAGCCGGGACAGGAACACTGAAACTTTCTTT.